The next 32 T cell receptor beta chains were all read from a single sample in a study of cytomegalovirus exposure and HLA in healthy donors. 60 Vbeta and 13 Jbeta primers were used in PCR. Clones were read by immunoSEQ multiplex PCR, and TCRdb kept only the in-frame ones, dropping some. The sample consists of about 120,000 clones, around 10% of them appearing once. Sequencing was carried out using PBMCs. These receptor sequences come from a man aged 25 to 45 in good health and CMV-seronegative.

The V gene is TRBV2, the J gene TRBJ1-1; tentatively, D is TRBD1 (6 bases). Germline V gene sequence: CDR1 SNHLY, CDR2 FYNNEI. There are 11 residues in the CDR3. Trimming left V 6 bases short and J 9 bases short, with 11 bases between. Here the CDR3 reads CASREDSQAFF. The CDR3 DNA is TGTGCCAGCAGGGAGGACAGTCAAGCTTTCTTT. Looking up the rest from reference TRBV2 and TRBJ1-1 gives the full variable domain: EPEVTQTPSHQVTQMGQEVILRCVPISNHLYFYWYRQILGQKVEFLVSFYNNEISEKSEIFDDQFSVERPDGSNFTLKIRSTKLEDSAMYFCASREDSQAFFGQGTRLTVV.

This clone has more than one count but fewer than ten. The V and J genes are TRBV30 and TRBJ2-4, with D perhaps matching TRBD1 (6 bases). Between the trimmed V and J ends, which lost 0 bases and 2 bases, there was a span of 17 bases. The CDR3 length is 17 residues. The V gene's germline CDR1 is GTSNPN and CDR2 SVGIG (reference sequence). CDR3 residues: CAWSVQGRRSTKNIQYF. The CDR3 DNA sequence: TGTGCCTGGAGTGTACAGGGCCGTAGGAGTACCAAAAACATTCAGTACTTC. The full variable domain, its missing parts supplied by reference TRBV30 and TRBJ2-4, is SQTIHQWPATLVQPVGSPLSLECTVEGTSNPNLYWYRQAAGRGLQLLFYSVGIGQISSEVPQNLSASRPQDRQFILSSKKLLLSDSGFYLCAWSVQGRRSTKNIQYFGAGTRLSVL.

This clone appeared a few times. V usage is TRBV6-5 and J usage is TRBJ2-2; 9 bases agree with TRBD1. This CDR3 comprises 13 residues. Germline lookup yields CDR1 MNHEY and CDR2 SVGAGI. The ends lost 9 bases at V and 4 bases at J; junction bases unmatched: 3. The CDR3 DNA reads TGTGCCAGGGGGACAGGGTGCACCGGGGAGCTGTTTTTT. It is translated as CARGTGCTGELFF.

This chain links TRBV4-1 with TRBJ1-1; D ambiguous. V lost 1 base, J lost 4 bases, and 7 bases lay in between. The CDR3 is 13 amino acids. Germline values: CDR1 MGHRA, CDR2 YSYEKL. Written as DNA, the CDR3 is TGCGCCAGCAGCCAAGTGGAGGGCACTGAAGCTTTCTTT. Translated: CASSQVEGTEAFF.

This clone was seen only a few times. The rearrangement joins TRBV9 to TRBJ2-3; TRBD2 matches at 10 bases. V lost 5 bases, J lost 1 base, and 16 bases stayed unmatched. Germline assignment: CDR1 SGDLS and CDR2 YYNGEE. The CDR3 spans 19 residues. The CDR3 DNA is TGTGCCAGCAGTCGCCCGGGCAGCGGGGGGGGATGGGGCACAGATACGCAGTATTTT. This codes for CASSRPGSGGGWGTDTQYF.

CDR3 DNA sequence: TGTGCCAGCAGTTTCGGTCGCCCCGGGGAGCTGTTTTTT. Translating gives CASSFGRPGELFF. The V and J genes are TRBV28 and TRBJ2-2; D remains ambiguous. The V gene lost 3 bases and the J gene lost 6 bases, with 8 bases spanning the gap. This CDR3 is built from 13 residues. The germline CDR1 and CDR2 sequences are MDHEN and SYDVKM.

The chain has TRBV7-2 and TRBJ2-1, with 9 nucleotides matching TRBD1. Germline trimming cut 5 bases from V and 7 bases from J; bases unmatched to any gene: 12. Germline CDR1 is SGHTA and CDR2 is FQGNSA. The CDR3 spans 16 residues. Here the CDR3 DNA reads TGTGCCAGCAGCCCGTTCCGGGACAGGGCTGGGAATGAGCAGTTCTTC. Translated: CASSPFRDRAGNEQFF.

This clone was observed a few times. The V and J genes are TRBV12-5 and TRBJ1-2; TRBD1 matches 10 bases. Per germline, CDR1 LGHNT and CDR2 FRNRAP. CDR3 length: 16 amino acids. V dropped 1 base and J dropped 2; count of bases not matched to a gene: 4. The CDR3 reads CASGLGGQGSNYGYTF. CDR3 bases: TGTGCTAGTGGTTTGGGGGGACAGGGGAGCAACTATGGCTACACCTTC.

The CDR3 DNA is TGTGCCAGGCAGGGGGCTTCAATAACAGATACGCAGTATTTT. Its translation: CARQGASITDTQYF. The chain combines TRBV19 with TRBJ2-3, with 8 bases fitting TRBD1. The CDR3 extends over 14 amino acids. V was pared by 9 bases and J by 3 bases, with 8 bases of the junction left unmatched. The germline CDR1 and CDR2 sequences are LNHDA and SQIVND (reference sequence).

The chain links TRBV6-5 to TRBJ2-1, with 9 bases identical to TRBD2. CDR3 length equals 15 residues. Germline V gene lookup returns CDR1 MNHEY and CDR2 SVGAGI. Trimming took 6 bases from V and 1 from J; bases not matched to a gene: 4. The CDR3 sequence is CASSLAGASYNEQFF. CDR3 nucleotides: TGTGCCAGCAGCTTAGCGGGAGCGTCCTACAATGAGCAGTTCTTC.

The CDR3 DNA sequence: TGTGCCAGCAGAGGGACTAGGCTCACAGATACGCAGTATTTT. It specifies CASRGTRLTDTQYF. The chain is built from TRBV27 and TRBJ2-3; 8 positions match TRBD2. The CDR3 extends over 14 amino acids. The germline V gene encodes CDR1 MNHEY and CDR2 SMNVEV (reference sequence). J lost 2 bases, V lost 6 bases, and 4 bases had no gene match.

The V and J genes are TRBV9 and TRBJ1-1, with 9 bases that match TRBD1. Looked up from germline, CDR1 is SGDLS and CDR2 is YYNGEE. V lost 3 bases, J lost 5 bases, and 8 bases stayed unmatched. The CDR3 extends over 15 amino acids. The CDR3 here is CASSERGTGRTEAFF. In DNA form, the CDR3 reads TGTGCCAGCAGCGAGCGAGGGACAGGGAGGACTGAAGCTTTCTTT.

There are a few counts of this clone. The genes are TRBV29-1 and TRBJ2-5; 7 bases map to TRBD2. CDR1 and CDR2 from the germline V gene are SQVTM and ANQGSEA. V shed 3 bases and J 1 base; nucleotides not matched to a gene: 2. The CDR3 length is 13 residues. The CDR3 DNA follows: TGCAGCGTTGACGGGGGGACCCAAGAGACCCAGTACTTC. Protein sequence: CSVDGGTQETQYF. Full variable domain (missing parts from reference TRBV29-1 and TRBJ2-5): SAVISQKPSRDICQRGTSLTIQCQVDSQVTMMFWYRQQPGQSLTLIATANQGSEATYESGFVIDKFPISRPNLTFSTLTVSNMSPEDSSIYLCSVDGGTQETQYFGPGTRLLVL.

The chain is built from TRBV4-2 and TRBJ1-2; D remains ambiguous. Germline V lookup: CDR1 LGHNA, CDR2 YNFKEQ. V was pared by 0 bases and J by 8 bases, with 19 bases between. The CDR3 consists of 16 residues. The DNA for the CDR3 is TGTGCCAGCAGCCAAGATTTCGGGGAAAATGGGAGCGGCTACACCTTC. Amino acid sequence: CASSQDFGENGSGYTF.

This clone turned up a few times. V is TRBV19 and J is TRBJ1-5; possible D gene TRBD1, 5 bases. The germline V gene encodes CDR1 LNHDA and CDR2 SQIVND (reference sequence). The CDR3 loop spans 16 amino acids. V was pared by 6 bases and J by 9 bases, with 24 bases between. The CDR3 coding sequence is TGTGCCAGTAGCTCGAGGGGAGGGTGGATATCAGGGCCCCAGCATTTT. Its translation: CASSSRGGWISGPQHF. Based on the CDR3 plus reference TRBV19 and TRBJ1-5, the full variable domain is DGGITQSPKYLFRKEGQNVTLSCEQNLNHDAMYWYRQDPGQGLRLIYYSQIVNDFQKGDIAEGYSVSREKKESFPLTVTSAQKNPTAFYLCASSSRGGWISGPQHFGDGTRLSIL.

This clone was detected a few times. This rearrangement joins TRBV7-9 to TRBJ2-5; 8 nucleotides line up with TRBD2. This CDR3 has 14 residues. Losses at the gene ends were 5 bases for V and 5 bases for J; bases not matched to a gene: 7. Germline V gene lookup returns CDR1 SEHNR and CDR2 FQNEAQ (reference sequence). The CDR3 here is CASSRSGGEETQYF. The CDR3 DNA reads as TGTGCCAGCAGCCGCAGCGGGGGAGAGGAGACCCAGTACTTC. The variable domain in full, with the rest retrieved from reference TRBV7-9 and TRBJ2-5, is DTGVSQNPRHKITKRGQNVTFRCDPISEHNRLYWYRQTLGQGPEFLTYFQNEAQLEKSRLLSDRFSAERPKGSFSTLEIQRTEQGDSAMYLCASSRSGGEETQYFGPGTRLLVL.

DNA of the CDR3: TGTGCCAGCTCACCCTACCGGGACAGGGCTCCAGATACGCAGTATTTT. Amino acid sequence: CASSPYRDRAPDTQYF. V gene TRBV18 combines with J gene TRBJ2-3, with TRBD1 matching over 9 bases. The CDR3 runs 16 residues. The germline gives CDR1 KGHSH, CDR2 LQKENI. V lost 3 bases and J lost 4; bases outside the gene matches: 8.

This rearrangement joins TRBV11-2 to TRBJ2-7; 10 bases line up with TRBD2. J lost 2 bases, V lost 3 bases, and 4 bases had no gene match. The CDR3 totals 15 residues. CDR1 and CDR2 (germline): SGHAT, FQNNGV. The CDR3, as DNA: TGTGCCAGCAGCTTGGAGAGCGGGGGGGCCTACGAGCAGTACTTC. Translated, it gives CASSLESGGAYEQYF.

The chain carries TRBV21-1 and TRBJ2-2; the table assigns TRBD1, which was not confirmed against the DNA. TRBV21-1 is a recognized pseudogene. The CDR3 runs to 18 residues. The CDR3 DNA follows: TGTGCCAGCAGCAAAGAGACAGGGGACCCCTCGTGCACCGGGGAGCTGTTTTTT. This codes for CASSKETGDPSCTGELFF.

This clone has only a few counts. V usage is TRBV19 and J usage is TRBJ2-5; perhaps TRBD1 as D (5 bases). Trimming stripped 8 bases from V and 2 bases from J, with 12 bases between. CDR3 length equals 13 residues. Germline loops: CDR1 LNHDA, CDR2 SQIVND (reference sequence). The CDR3 DNA sequence: TGTGCCAGTGGCTGGCAGGGACAAGAGACCCAGTACTTC. Protein sequence: CASGWQGQETQYF.

This clone was seen more than once but under ten times. The rearrangement uses TRBV5-6 and TRBJ2-2; a possible D gene is TRBD1 (6 bases). The CDR3 has 17 residues. V lost 0 bases to trimming and J lost 9 bases, with 21 bases between them. The germline V gene has CDR1 SGHDT and CDR2 YYEEEE. CDR3 sequence reads: CASSLVGSQGSVRELFF. The CDR3, as DNA: TGTGCCAGCAGCTTGGTTGGTTCACAGGGTTCGGTAAGGGAGCTGTTTTTT.

The gene calls are TRBV7-9 and TRBJ2-5; 7 bases line up with TRBD1. The germline V gene has CDR1 SEHNR and CDR2 FQNEAQ (reference sequence). Trimming cost V 4 bases and J 5 bases; bases outside gene matches: 13. The CDR3 covers 16 residues. CDR3 sequence: CASSSRTGTERETQYF. The CDR3 nucleotides are TGTGCCAGCAGCTCCAGGACCGGGACAGAAAGGGAGACCCAGTACTTC.

This clone was counted a few times. The chain recombines TRBV4-1 with TRBJ2-7, with D possibly being TRBD2 (5 bases). This CDR3 is 16 amino acids long. The V gene's germline CDR1 is MGHRA and CDR2 YSYEKL. Trimming left V 0 bases short and J 1 base short, with 13 bases between. CDR3 nucleotides: TGCGCCAGCAGCCAAGACGATGGGGAGAGGTCCTACGAGCAGTACTTC. The encoded protein is CASSQDDGERSYEQYF.

This clone came up a few times. V is TRBV11-3 and J is TRBJ2-1; D perhaps matches TRBD1 (5 bases). In germline, CDR1 is SGHNT, CDR2 YENEEA. The CDR3 covers 14 residues. V lost 8 bases and J 9 bases, leaving 20 bases between the germline ends. The CDR3 nucleotides read TGTGCCAGCTCAGGGCGGACCCTTGGGGTTGAGCAGTTCTTC. Translation: CASSGRTLGVEQFF. Based on the CDR3 plus reference TRBV11-3 and TRBJ2-1, the full variable domain is EAGVVQSPRYKIIEKKQPVAFWCNPISGHNTLYWYLQNLGQGPELLIRYENEEAVDDSQLPKDRFSAERLKGVDSTLKIQPAELGDSAVYLCASSGRTLGVEQFFGPGTRLTVL.

The J gene is TRBJ2-7, the V gene TRBV5-6; tentative D call: TRBD1 (5 bases). The CDR3 runs to 12 residues. CDR1 and CDR2 from the germline V gene are SGHDT and YYEEEE. V gave up 0 bases and J gave up 5 bases, with 6 bases separating them. This CDR3 reads CASSLEQDEQYF. CDR3 in DNA: TGTGCCAGCAGCTTGGAACAGGACGAGCAGTACTTC.

This clone turned up a few times. The chain joins TRBV7-2 to TRBJ2-1; tentative D call: TRBD1 (6 bases). CDR3 length equals 15 residues. CDR1 is SGHTA, CDR2 FQGNSA, per germline. Between the trimmed V and J ends, which lost 1 base and 7 bases, there was a span of 14 bases. Here the CDR3 reads CASSLGAGTPNEQFF. Here the CDR3 DNA reads TGTGCCAGCAGCTTAGGAGCTGGGACACCTAATGAGCAGTTCTTC.

This clone appeared a few times. V and J are TRBV19 and TRBJ2-7; 7 positions match TRBD2. The germline CDR1 and CDR2 sequences are LNHDA and SQIVND (reference sequence). Unmatched junction bases numbered 4, after V lost 3 bases and J lost 5 bases. This CDR3 contains 13 residues. CDR3 protein: CASSIGLADEQYF. For the CDR3, the DNA is TGTGCCAGTAGTATTGGGCTAGCGGACGAGCAGTACTTC.

V usage is TRBV5-1 and J usage is TRBJ2-3, with D maybe TRBD1 (5 bases). The CDR3 extends over 13 amino acids. With 3 bases removed from V and 2 bases from J, the gap between germline ends came to 7 bases. Per germline, CDR1 SGHRS and CDR2 YFSETQ. The DNA of the CDR3 is TGCGCCAGCAGCTCGACAGACACAGATACGCAGTATTTT. Translated, it gives CASSSTDTDTQYF. Drawing the rest from reference TRBV5-1 and TRBJ2-3, the complete variable domain is KAGVTQTPRYLIKTRGQQVTLSCSPISGHRSVSWYQQTPGQGLQFLFEYFSETQRNKGNFPGRFSGRQFSNSRSEMNVSTLELGDSALYLCASSSTDTDTQYFGPGTRLTVL.

This clone was picked up a small number of times. This chain uses TRBV15 with TRBJ1-3; D perhaps matches TRBD1 (5 bases). Deletions cut 7 bases from V and 0 bases from J, with 16 bases between. Germline V gene lookup returns CDR1 LNHNV and CDR2 YYDKDF (reference sequence). CDR3 size: 16 residues. CDR3 sequence reads: CATTIGRAISGNTIYF. Here the CDR3 DNA reads TGTGCCACCACCATCGGCAGGGCCATCTCTGGAAACACCATATATTTT.

This clone was seen a handful of times. This chain links TRBV5-8 with TRBJ2-7; TRBD1 agrees at 8 bases. Germline CDR1 and CDR2: SGHTS and YDEGEE. CDR3 size: 14 residues. V lost 4 bases, J lost 4 bases, and 7 bases stayed unmatched. The CDR3 DNA is TGTGCCAGCAGCCCAGGGACAGGAGCTTACGAGCAGTACTTC. Translating it yields CASSPGTGAYEQYF.

The rearrangement uses TRBV14 and TRBJ2-2; the match to TRBD1 covers 11 bases. The V gene end was trimmed by 4 bases and the J gene end by 4 bases; junction bases not matched to a gene: 5. Germline V gives CDR1 SGHDN, CDR2 FVKESK. The CDR3 loop spans 16 amino acids. CDR3 in DNA: TGTGCCAGCAGCCCGGACAGGGGGCTGCGCACCGGGGAGCTGTTTTTT. Translation gives CASSPDRGLRTGELFF.

Concerning this clone: The same CDR3 is also encoded by other DNA sequences in this sample. The chain uses TRBV9 and TRBJ1-2; D gene ambiguous. The CDR3 length is 14 residues. The germline gives CDR1 SGDLS, CDR2 YYNGEE. V shed 0 bases and J shed 7 bases, with 13 bases lying between them. The CDR3 DNA follows: TGTGCCAGCAGCGTAGGAGGGTTAGGCGGTGGCTACACCTTC. It is translated as CASSVGGLGGGYTF.